This T cell receptor beta chain comes out of a study of blood T cell repertoires in COVID-19. In the study overall: Some COVID-19 samples were acute and others convalescent; all came from the United States, Italy and Spain. In each case, the material was cDNA or gDNA derived from T cells, B-cell-depleted T cells, or PBMCs.

Authors' processing steps: Nucleated cell counts were estimated from reference gene primer amplification. TCRdb's table, derived via immunoSEQ multiplex PCR, lists solely in-frame clones and lacks some. From that table come the V and J calls and clone size; the DNA was used to work out D and trimming. The data contain about 200,000 clones, 70% to 85% of them singletons. V was pared by 3 bases and J by 3 bases, with 8 bases between. The CDR3 consists of 13 residues. Germline CDR1 and CDR2: KGHSH and LQKENI. Followed over time, Seattle patients had been enrolled while infection was active. The receptor was isolated from an elderly woman with COVID-19, enrolled during active disease. Material: peripheral blood. The chain couples TRBV18 to TRBJ1-2; D is uncertain. CDR3 sequence reads: CASSPLEDYGYTF. The CDR3 DNA is TGTGCCAGCTCACCTTTGGAGGACTATGGCTACACCTTC.